Shown below are 20 T cell receptor beta chains from a single sample sequenced in a study of shared T cell receptors in the human thymus. The assay was immunoSEQ multiplex PCR, and TCRdb's table has in-frame clones only and misses some. The data contain some 640,000 clones, 70% to 90% of them singletons. This sample was also put to use in a study of human thymus T cells.

Sequencing used thymocytes. These receptor sequences come from a boy younger than two with a congenital heart defect.

This sequence joins TRBV6-5 and TRBJ1-1; weak D call: TRBD1 (5 bases). Germline V gene sequence: CDR1 MNHEY, CDR2 SVGAGI. The CDR3 runs to 12 residues. V lost 11 bases and J 5 bases, leaving 15 bases between the germline ends. CDR3 in DNA: TGTGCCCTCCCGGGGGGGAAAACTGAAGCTTTCTTT. Translation gives CALPGGKTEAFF.

The genes are TRBV27 and TRBJ2-5; tentative D call: TRBD2 (5 bases). Germline V gene data show CDR1 as MNHEY and CDR2 as SMNVEV (reference sequence). The CDR3 consists of 13 residues. Trimming shortened V by 2 bases and J by 3 bases, and 7 bases separated the two germline ends. CDR3 in DNA: TGTGCCAGCAGTTTACGGGGAAAAGAGACCCAGTACTTC. Translated, it gives CASSLRGKETQYF.

The genes are TRBV18 and TRBJ2-1; 13 bases match TRBD2. Looked up from germline, CDR1 is KGHSH and CDR2 is LQKENI. With V trimmed by 4 bases and J by 4 bases, 1 base remained unmatched. The length of the CDR3 is 15 residues. The CDR3 region is CASSLGLAGYNEQFF. The CDR3 DNA is TGTGCCAGCTCACTGGGACTAGCGGGGTACAATGAGCAGTTCTTC. Filled out from reference TRBV18 and TRBJ2-1, the complete variable domain reads NAGVMQNPRHLVRRRGQEARLRCSPMKGHSHVYWYRQLPEEGLKFMVYLQKENIIDESGMPKERFSAEFPKEGPSILRIQQVVRGDSAAYFCASSLGLAGYNEQFFGPGTRLTVL.

The rearrangement uses TRBV28 and TRBJ1-5, with D perhaps TRBD1 (5 bases). Germline loops: CDR1 MDHEN, CDR2 SYDVKM. The V end lost 5 bases, the J end lost 5 bases, and 13 bases lay between the germline ends. The CDR3 is made up of 14 amino acids. DNA of the CDR3: TGTGCCAGCAGTCCCGGGGGTTTATATCAGCCCCAGCATTTT. The encoded protein is CASSPGGLYQPQHF.

Worth noting for this clone: Relative to the germline gene, one junction end is altered; a read error may explain this. The J gene is TRBJ2-1, the V gene TRBV29-1; TRBD2 matches 9 bases. CDR3 size: 14 residues. CDR1 is SQVTM and CDR2 is ANQGSEA in the germline V gene. The CDR3 region has the DNA TGCAGCGTAGAAGTTAGCGGGAGCAACAATGAGCAGTTCTTC. This sequence encodes CSVEVSGSNNEQFF.

The rearrangement uses TRBV21-1 and TRBJ1-2. TRBV21-1 is a pseudogene segment. The CDR3 is made up of 14 amino acids. The CDR3 is CASSKAGKPAGYTF. In nucleotides, the CDR3 is TGTGCCAGCAGCAAAGCTGGAAAGCCAGCGGGCTACACCTTC.

The V gene is TRBV7-9, the J gene TRBJ1-2; no definite D call. The V gene lost 4 bases and the J gene lost 1 base, with 19 bases spanning the gap. The CDR3 runs to 17 residues. Germline V lookup: CDR1 SEHNR, CDR2 FQNEAQ (reference sequence). The CDR3: CASSSRREIGSNYGYTF. As DNA, the CDR3 is TGTGCCAGCAGCTCCCGACGTGAGATTGGGAGTAACTATGGCTACACCTTC.

The chain carries TRBV4-3 and TRBJ2-5, with 12 bases fitting TRBD1. The J call could be wrong; TRBJ2-7 is a better fit for the DNA end. The CDR3 consists of 17 residues. In germline, CDR1 is LGHNA, CDR2 YSLEER. CDR3 sequence: CASSQDFWDRGQDEQYF. Here the CDR3 DNA reads TGCGCCAGCAGCCAAGATTTCTGGGACAGGGGGCAGGACGAGCAGTACTTC.

This clone was counted a few times. V is TRBV2 and J is TRBJ2-7; 8 bases are a match to TRBD2. V shed 5 bases, J shed 2 bases, and the junction held 11 bases outside the gene matches. This CDR3 has 16 residues. Germline V gives CDR1 SNHLY, CDR2 FYNNEI. The CDR3 is CASSSLLTSATYEQYF. As DNA, the CDR3 is TGTGCCAGCAGTTCTCTTCTGACTAGCGCAACCTACGAGCAGTACTTC.

A note on this clone: The identical CDR3 is also encoded by other nucleotide sequences in the sample. The CDR3 bases are TGTGCCAGCAGTCCCGAGGGACTAGCGGGGGGTAGCACAGATACGCAGTATTTT. This encodes CASSPEGLAGGSTDTQYF. The rearrangement joins TRBV5-6 to TRBJ2-3; 15 nucleotides agree with TRBD2. The junction had 7 bases not matched to a gene; V was cut back by 5 bases and J by 0 bases. The CDR3 length is 18 residues. Germline values: CDR1 SGHDT, CDR2 YYEEEE.

The chain combines TRBV5-5 with TRBJ1-6; D is unclear. V dropped 5 bases and J dropped 0 bases, with 9 bases sitting between them. The CDR3 is made up of 15 amino acids. Germline V lookup: CDR1 SGHKS, CDR2 YYEKEE (reference sequence). The CDR3 bases are TGTGCCAGCAGTTTAAGGAGCTCCTATAATTCACCCCTCCACTTT. It is translated as CASSLRSSYNSPLHF.

This chain joins TRBV7-2 and TRBJ2-1, with 8 bases identical to TRBD2. This CDR3 comprises 16 residues. The V segment lost 2 bases and the J segment 2 bases; nucleotides outside the gene matches: 5. Germline V CDR1 and CDR2: SGHTA, FQGNSA. The CDR3 DNA sequence: TGTGCCAGCAGCTTAAAGGGCGGGGGGACCTACAATGAGCAGTTCTTC. Residues: CASSLKGGGTYNEQFF.

As for this clone: Other DNA sequences of this sample code for an identical CDR3. The chain is built from TRBV4-1 and TRBJ1-6; TRBD1 matches 8 bases. The J segment lost 3 bases and the V segment lost 0 bases, leaving 13 bases of the junction unmatched. The CDR3 loop spans 20 amino acids. Per the germline V gene, CDR1 is MGHRA and CDR2 is YSYEKL. CDR3 nucleotide sequence: TGCGCCAGCAGCCAAGAAGCGGCAGGGGACAGGCATCTCTATAATTCACCCCTCCACTTT. Its translation: CASSQEAAGDRHLYNSPLHF.

The rearrangement joins TRBV28 to TRBJ2-3; 13 nucleotides match TRBD2. The CDR3 is 20 amino acids. From germline, CDR1 is MDHEN and CDR2 SYDVKM. Germline trimming cut 6 bases from V and 1 base from J; bases unmatched to any gene: 16. Here the CDR3 DNA reads TGTGCCAGCAGCACCCCTAATTGGACTAGCGGGAGATGGGGCACAGATACGCAGTATTTT. Encoded protein: CASSTPNWTSGRWGTDTQYF.

The chain uses TRBV6-1 and TRBJ2-7, with 8 bases matching TRBD1. The CDR3 covers 18 residues. CDR1 is MNHNS, CDR2 SASEGT, per germline. With V trimmed by 0 bases and J by 6 bases, 16 bases remained unmatched. The CDR3 spells CASSEAGNGQGVGCEQYF. CDR3 coding DNA: TGTGCCAGCAGTGAAGCGGGGAACGGACAGGGCGTCGGGTGCGAGCAGTACTTC.

This clone was found once. The rearrangement uses TRBV6-5 and TRBJ1-4; possibly TRBD1 for D (5 bases). Between the trimmed V and J ends, which lost 6 bases and 7 bases, there was a span of 9 bases. CDR1 and CDR2 (germline): MNHEY, SVGAGI. This CDR3 comprises 12 residues. The CDR3 DNA reads TGTGCCAGCAGGCAGGGTGGTGAAAAACTGTTTTTT. Residues: CASRQGGEKLFF.

The V call is TRBV28, the J call TRBJ2-4; D perhaps matches TRBD2 (7 bases). The V gene lost 6 bases and the J gene lost 0 bases, with 21 bases spanning the gap. Germline lookup yields CDR1 MDHEN and CDR2 SYDVKM. The CDR3 contains 18 residues. CDR3 sequence reads: CASSPEGEGDLAKNIQYF. The DNA for the CDR3 is TGTGCCAGCAGCCCCGAGGGGGAGGGAGACCTAGCCAAAAACATTCAGTACTTC.

This sequence joins TRBV4-1 and TRBJ2-3; the match to TRBD2 covers 10 bases. The CDR3 consists of 18 residues. In germline, CDR1 is MGHRA, CDR2 YSYEKL. V trimming: 3 bases; J trimming: 2 bases; junction bases outside the gene matches: 11. The CDR3 sequence is CASSHKPASGSSTDTQYF. The CDR3 DNA is TGCGCCAGCAGCCACAAACCGGCTAGCGGGAGTTCCACAGATACGCAGTATTTT.

The chain joins TRBV7-2 to TRBJ2-7; TRBD2 matches 10 bases. Germline loops: CDR1 SGHTA, CDR2 FQGNSA. CDR3 length: 15 residues. V was clipped by 3 bases and J by 2 bases; unmatched bases: 4. Written as DNA, the CDR3 is TGTGCCAGCAGCTTTAGCGGGGGGACCCCCTACGAGCAGTACTTC. It encodes CASSFSGGTPYEQYF. Complete variable domain (other parts from reference TRBV7-2 and TRBJ2-7): GAGVSQSPSNKVTEKGKDVELRCDPISGHTALYWYRQSLGQGLEFLIYFQGNSAPDKSGLPSDRFSAERTGGSVSTLTIQRTQQEDSAVYLCASSFSGGTPYEQYFGPGTRLTVT.

V gene TRBV5-1 combines with J gene TRBJ2-7, with 7 bases that match TRBD2. There are 14 residues in the CDR3. From germline, CDR1 is SGHRS and CDR2 YFSETQ. Unmatched junction bases numbered 6, after V lost 3 bases and J lost 3 bases. The CDR3 is CASSWSGLHYEQYF. The CDR3 DNA reads TGCGCCAGCAGCTGGTCGGGACTACACTACGAGCAGTACTTC.